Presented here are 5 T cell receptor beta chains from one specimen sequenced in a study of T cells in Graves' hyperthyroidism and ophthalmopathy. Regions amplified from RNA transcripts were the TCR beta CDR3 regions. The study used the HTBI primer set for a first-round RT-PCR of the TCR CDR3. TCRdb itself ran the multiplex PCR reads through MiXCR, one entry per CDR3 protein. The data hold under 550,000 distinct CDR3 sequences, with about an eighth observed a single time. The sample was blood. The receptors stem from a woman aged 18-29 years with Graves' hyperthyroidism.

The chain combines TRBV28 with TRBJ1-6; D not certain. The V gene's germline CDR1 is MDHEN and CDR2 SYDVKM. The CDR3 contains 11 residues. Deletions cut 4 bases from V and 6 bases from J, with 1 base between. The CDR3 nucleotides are TGTGCCAGCAGTTCTAATTCACCCCTCCACTTT. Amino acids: CASSSNSPLHF.

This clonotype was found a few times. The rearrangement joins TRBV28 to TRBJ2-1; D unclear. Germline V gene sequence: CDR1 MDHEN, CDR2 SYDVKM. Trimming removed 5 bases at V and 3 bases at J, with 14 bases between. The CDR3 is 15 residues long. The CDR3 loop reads CASSEPRSNYNEQFF. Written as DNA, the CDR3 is TGTGCCAGCAGTGAGCCCAGGAGTAACTACAATGAGCAGTTCTTC.

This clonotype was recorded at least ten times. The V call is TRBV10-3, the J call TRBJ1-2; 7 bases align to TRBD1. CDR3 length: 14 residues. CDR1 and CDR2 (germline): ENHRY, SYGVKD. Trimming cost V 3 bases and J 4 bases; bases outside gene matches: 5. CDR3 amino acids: CAISDGEGAYGYTF. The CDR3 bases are TGTGCCATCAGTGACGGGGAGGGGGCCTATGGCTACACCTTC.

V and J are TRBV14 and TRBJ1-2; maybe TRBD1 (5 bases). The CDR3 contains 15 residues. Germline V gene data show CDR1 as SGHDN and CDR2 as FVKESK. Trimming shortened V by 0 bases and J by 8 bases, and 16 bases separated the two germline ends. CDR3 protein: CASSQDLGETRGYTF. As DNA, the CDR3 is TGTGCCAGCAGCCAAGATCTGGGGGAGACTAGGGGCTACACCTTC. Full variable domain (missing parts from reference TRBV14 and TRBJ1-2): EAGVTQFPSHSVIEKGQTVTLRCDPISGHDNLYWYRRVMGKEIKFLLHFVKESKQDESGMPNNRFLAERTGGTYSTLKVQPAELEDSGVYFCASSQDLGETRGYTFGSGTRLTVV.

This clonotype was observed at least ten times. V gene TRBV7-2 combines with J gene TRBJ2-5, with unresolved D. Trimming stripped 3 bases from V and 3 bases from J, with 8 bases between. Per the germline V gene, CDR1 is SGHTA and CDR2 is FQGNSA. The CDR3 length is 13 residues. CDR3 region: CASSFSQKETQYF. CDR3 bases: TGTGCCAGCAGCTTCTCACAGAAAGAGACCCAGTACTTC.